This TCR beta chain was sequenced for a study of shared clonotypes between healthy human individuals. The CDR3 length is 17 residues. Germline-derived CDR1 and CDR2 are SGHTA and FQGNSA. The ends lost 1 base at V and 5 bases at J; junction bases unmatched: 9. Using immunoSEQ multiplex PCR, the repertoire was profiled, and TCRdb retains in-frame clones only, with some absent. The sample carries some 1.4 million clones, approximately 96% recorded once. The sequence was obtained from a man under 40 in good health. The sample consisted of naive CD4+ T cells sorted from blood. The subset denotes: CD45RA+ positively selected. This chain uses TRBV7-2 with TRBJ2-1; the match to TRBD2 covers 9 bases. CDR3 in amino acids: CASSLDGAGGHHNEQFF. In nucleotides, the CDR3 is TGTGCCAGCAGCTTAGATGGGGCGGGAGGGCACCACAATGAGCAGTTCTTC.